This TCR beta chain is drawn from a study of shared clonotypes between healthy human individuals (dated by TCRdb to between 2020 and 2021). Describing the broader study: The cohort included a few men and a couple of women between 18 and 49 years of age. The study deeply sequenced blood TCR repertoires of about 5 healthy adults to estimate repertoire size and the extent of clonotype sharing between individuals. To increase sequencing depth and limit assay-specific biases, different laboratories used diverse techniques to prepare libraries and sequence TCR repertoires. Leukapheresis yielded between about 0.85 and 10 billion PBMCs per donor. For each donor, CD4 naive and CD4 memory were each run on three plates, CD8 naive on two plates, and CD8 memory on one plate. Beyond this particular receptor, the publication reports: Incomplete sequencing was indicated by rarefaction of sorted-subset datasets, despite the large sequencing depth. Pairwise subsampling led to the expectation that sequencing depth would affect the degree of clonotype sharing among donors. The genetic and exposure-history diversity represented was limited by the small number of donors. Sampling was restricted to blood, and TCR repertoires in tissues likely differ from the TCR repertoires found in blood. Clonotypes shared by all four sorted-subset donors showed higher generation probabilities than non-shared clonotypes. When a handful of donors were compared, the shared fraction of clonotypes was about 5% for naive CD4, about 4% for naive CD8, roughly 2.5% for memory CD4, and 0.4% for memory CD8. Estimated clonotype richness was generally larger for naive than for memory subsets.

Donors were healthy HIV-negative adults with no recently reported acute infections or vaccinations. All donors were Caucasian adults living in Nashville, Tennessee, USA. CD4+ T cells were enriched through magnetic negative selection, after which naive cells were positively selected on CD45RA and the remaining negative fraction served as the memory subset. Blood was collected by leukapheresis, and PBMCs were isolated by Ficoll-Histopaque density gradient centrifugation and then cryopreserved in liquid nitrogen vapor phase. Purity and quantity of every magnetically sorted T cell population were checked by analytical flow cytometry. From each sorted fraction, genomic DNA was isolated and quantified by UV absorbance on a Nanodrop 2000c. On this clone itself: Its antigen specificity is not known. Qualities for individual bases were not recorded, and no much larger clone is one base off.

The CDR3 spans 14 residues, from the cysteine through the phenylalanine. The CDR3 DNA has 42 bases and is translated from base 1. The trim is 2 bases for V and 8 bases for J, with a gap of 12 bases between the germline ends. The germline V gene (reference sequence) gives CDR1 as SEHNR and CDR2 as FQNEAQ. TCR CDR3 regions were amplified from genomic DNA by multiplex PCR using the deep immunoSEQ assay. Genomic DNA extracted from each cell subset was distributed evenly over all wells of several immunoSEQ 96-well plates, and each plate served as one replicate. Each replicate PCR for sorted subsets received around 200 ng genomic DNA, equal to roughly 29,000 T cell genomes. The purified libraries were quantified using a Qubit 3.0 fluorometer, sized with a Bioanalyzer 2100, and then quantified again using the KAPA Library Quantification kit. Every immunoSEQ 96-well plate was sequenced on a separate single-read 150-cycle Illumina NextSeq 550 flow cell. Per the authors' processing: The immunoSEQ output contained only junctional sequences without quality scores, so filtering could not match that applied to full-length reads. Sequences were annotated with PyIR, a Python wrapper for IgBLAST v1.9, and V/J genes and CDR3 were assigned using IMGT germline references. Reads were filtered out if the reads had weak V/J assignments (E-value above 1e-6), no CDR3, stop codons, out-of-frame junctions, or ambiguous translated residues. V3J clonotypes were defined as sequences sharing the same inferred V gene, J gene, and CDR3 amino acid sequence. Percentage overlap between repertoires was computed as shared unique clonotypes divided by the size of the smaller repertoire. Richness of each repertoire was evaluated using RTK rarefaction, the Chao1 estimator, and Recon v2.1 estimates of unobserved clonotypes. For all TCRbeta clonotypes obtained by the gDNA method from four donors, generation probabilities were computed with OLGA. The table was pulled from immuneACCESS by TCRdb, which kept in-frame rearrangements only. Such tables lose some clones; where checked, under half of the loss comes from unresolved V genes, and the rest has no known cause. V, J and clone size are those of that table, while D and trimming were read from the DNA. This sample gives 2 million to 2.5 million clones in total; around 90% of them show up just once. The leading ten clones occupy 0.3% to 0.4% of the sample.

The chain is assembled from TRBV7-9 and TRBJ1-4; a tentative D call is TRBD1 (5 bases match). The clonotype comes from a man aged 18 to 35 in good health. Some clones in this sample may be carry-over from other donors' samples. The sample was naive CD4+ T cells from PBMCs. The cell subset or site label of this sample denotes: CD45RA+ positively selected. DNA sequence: TGTGCCAGCAGCTTATCAGGGTTCGGAGAAAAACTGTTTTTT. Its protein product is CASSLSGFGEKLFF. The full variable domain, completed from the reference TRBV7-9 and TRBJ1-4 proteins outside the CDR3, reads DTGVSQNPRHKITKRGQNVTFRCDPISEHNRLYWYRQTLGQGPEFLTYFQNEAQLEKSRLLSDRFSAERPKGSFSTLEIQRTEQGDSAMYLCASSLSGFGEKLFFGSGTQLSVL.